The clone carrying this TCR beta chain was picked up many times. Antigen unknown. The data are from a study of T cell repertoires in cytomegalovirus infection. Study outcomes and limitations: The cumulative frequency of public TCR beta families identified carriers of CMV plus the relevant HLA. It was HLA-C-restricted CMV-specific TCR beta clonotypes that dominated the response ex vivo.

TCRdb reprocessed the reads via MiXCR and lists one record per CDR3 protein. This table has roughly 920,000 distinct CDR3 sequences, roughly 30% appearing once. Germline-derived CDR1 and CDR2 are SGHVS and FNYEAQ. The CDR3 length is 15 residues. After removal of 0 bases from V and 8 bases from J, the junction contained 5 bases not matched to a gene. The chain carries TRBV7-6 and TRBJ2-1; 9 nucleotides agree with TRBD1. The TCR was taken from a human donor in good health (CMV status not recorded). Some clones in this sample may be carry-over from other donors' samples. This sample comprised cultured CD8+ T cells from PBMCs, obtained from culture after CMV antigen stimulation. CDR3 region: CASSLARGTGYEQFF. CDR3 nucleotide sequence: TGTGCCAGCAGCTTAGCGCGGGGGACAGGGTATGAGCAGTTCTTC.